What follows are 14 T cell receptor beta chains derived from one specimen sequenced in a study of blood T cell repertoires in COVID-19. Assay: immunoSEQ multiplex PCR; the TCRdb copy retains only in-frame clones and omits some. The data hold approximately 190,000 clones, with roughly 84% observed a single time. The sequenced sample was peripheral blood. The receptors originated from a human donor in a cohort sampled during active COVID-19.

V and J are TRBV4-1 and TRBJ1-1; perhaps TRBD1 as D (5 bases). Trimming removed 0 bases from V and 0 bases from J, with 14 bases in between. Germline V CDR1 and CDR2: MGHRA, YSYEKL. CDR3 size: 17 residues. In DNA form, the CDR3 reads TGCGCCAGCAGCCAAGATTCGGGAGGGGCCCTGAACACTGAAGCTTTCTTT. This translates into CASSQDSGGALNTEAFF.

This clone was recorded only once. This chain links TRBV11-2 with TRBJ2-7; D gene ambiguous. The CDR3 totals 15 residues. Germline V gene lookup returns CDR1 SGHAT and CDR2 FQNNGV. The ends were cut back, 0 bases at V and 1 base at J, with 10 bases in the middle. This CDR3 reads CASSLEGFESYEQYF. In nucleotides, the CDR3 is TGTGCCAGCAGCTTAGAGGGCTTTGAATCCTACGAGCAGTACTTC.

The J gene is TRBJ2-7, the V gene TRBV5-1; TRBD1 matches 7 bases. Germline V CDR1 and CDR2: SGHRS, YFSETQ. This CDR3 contains 15 residues. The ends lost 0 bases at V and 2 bases at J; junction bases unmatched: 5. The CDR3 sequence is CASSLAQGPAYEQYF. CDR3 coding DNA: TGCGCCAGCAGCTTGGCACAGGGGCCTGCCTACGAGCAGTACTTC.

The V call is TRBV12-3 or TRBV12-4, the J call TRBJ1-1; D gene unclear. V was pared by 4 bases and J by 1 base, with 7 bases between. The CDR3 is 13 amino acids. CDR3 in amino acids: CASSSNRNTEAFF. CDR3 sequence (DNA): TGTGCCAGCAGTTCTAACAGGAACACTGAAGCTTTCTTT.

V and J are TRBV12-2 and TRBJ1-3. TRBV12-2 is listed as a pseudogene. The CDR3 totals 17 residues. CDR3 sequence (DNA): TGTGCAAGTCGCTTATACCGGAGGCGGATCTCTGGAAACACCATATATTTT. This sequence encodes CASRLYRRRISGNTIYF.

The gene calls are TRBV3-1 (or the pseudogene TRBV3-2) and TRBJ1-1; possible D gene TRBD1, 5 bases. The CDR3 covers 13 residues. Looked up from germline, CDR1 is LGHDT and CDR2 is YNNKEL (reference sequence). With 2 bases removed from V and 6 bases from J, the gap between germline ends came to 10 bases. CDR3 bases: TGTGCCAGCAGCCAACTCGGAGGGGCTGAAGCTTTCTTT. Its protein is CASSQLGGAEAFF.

J is TRBJ1-1 and V is TRBV2; 7 positions agree with TRBD1. CDR3 length: 19 amino acids. J lost 0 bases, V lost 9 bases, and 22 bases had no gene match. Germline loops: CDR1 SNHLY, CDR2 FYNNEI. CDR3 nucleotides: TGTGCCAGACTCGGAAGAACTACAGCACAGGGGAGTGTGAACACTGAAGCTTTCTTT. Amino acids: CARLGRTTAQGSVNTEAFF.

This chain joins TRBV14 and TRBJ1-4; 12 bases line up with TRBD1. The CDR3 has 15 residues. Trimming cost V 6 bases and J 6 bases; bases outside gene matches: 5. Germline CDR1 SGHDN, CDR2 FVKESK. The CDR3 loop reads CASRGQGAPDEKLFF. CDR3 nucleotide sequence: TGTGCCAGCAGGGGACAGGGGGCGCCGGATGAAAAACTGTTTTTT.

The genes are TRBV5-1 and TRBJ1-1; TRBD1 matches 7 bases. The CDR3 covers 15 residues. Germline V gene data show CDR1 as SGHRS and CDR2 as YFSETQ. J lost 6 bases, V lost 4 bases, and 12 bases had no gene match. The CDR3 here is CASSPRMDRRSEAFF. The DNA of the CDR3 is TGCGCCAGCAGCCCCCGTATGGACAGGAGGTCTGAAGCTTTCTTT.

V gene TRBV7-2 combines with J gene TRBJ2-2; D uncertain. CDR3 size: 14 residues. Germline CDR1 SGHTA, CDR2 FQGNSA. V was shortened by 1 base and J by 6 bases, with 9 bases between the two germline ends. CDR3 sequence: CASSLVMGPGELFF. The CDR3 DNA follows: TGTGCCAGCAGCTTAGTAATGGGCCCCGGGGAGCTGTTTTTT.

The gene calls are TRBV5-5 and TRBJ2-7; a possible D gene is TRBD2 (6 bases). This CDR3 spans 14 amino acids. V gave up 0 bases and J gave up 5 bases, with 12 bases separating them. Germline V lookup: CDR1 SGHKS, CDR2 YYEKEE (reference sequence). This chain's CDR3 is CASSLVGGGNEQYF. CDR3 bases: TGTGCCAGCAGCTTGGTGGGGGGAGGCAACGAGCAGTACTTC.

CDR3 sequence: CASSQANEAFF. The CDR3 coding sequence is TGTGCCAGCAGCCAAGCCAATGAAGCTTTCTTT. The rearrangement links TRBV3-1 (or the pseudogene TRBV3-2) to TRBJ1-1; D remains ambiguous. Trimming stripped 1 base from V and 7 bases from J, with 4 bases between. In germline, CDR1 is LGHDT, CDR2 YNNKEL (reference sequence). The CDR3 runs to 11 residues.

The chain recombines TRBV5-1 with TRBJ2-5; 8 nucleotides agree with TRBD2. Germline trimming cut 2 bases from V and 7 bases from J; bases unmatched to any gene: 7. Germline V lookup: CDR1 SGHRS, CDR2 YFSETQ. The CDR3 length is 14 residues. Written as DNA, the CDR3 is TGCGCCAGCAGCTTCGAACTAGCGGCTAGGACCCAGTACTTC. Translating it yields CASSFELAARTQYF.

This chain links TRBV7-9 with TRBJ2-1; D gene ambiguous. Deletions cut 2 bases from V and 1 base from J, with 9 bases between. The CDR3 runs 15 residues. Germline V gene lookup returns CDR1 SEHNR and CDR2 FQNEAQ (reference sequence). The CDR3 DNA sequence: TGTGCCAGCAGCTTACTACGGGTGTCCTACAATGAGCAGTTCTTC. This translates into CASSLLRVSYNEQFF.